This is a list of T cell receptor beta chains from one sample in a study of shared clonotypes between healthy human individuals. Profiled with immunoSEQ multiplex PCR; TCRdb holds only in-frame clones, not every one. The sample has just over 2,000,000 clones, 95% seen once. The sample consisted of naive CD4+ T cells sorted from blood. The receptors were gathered from a man aged 18 to 30 in good health. Each CDR3 is given with its conserved first and last residue. The D gene is left open where the match is weak. Some rows mark clone size as missing; the rest say once, few, many or name a class of expanded clone.

D: TRBD1; V: TRBV5-1; length: 17; size: once; J: TRBJ1-4; DNA: TGCGCCAGCAGCTCAGGACAGGGGGCAGCAACTAATGAAAAACTGTTTTTT; CDR3: CASSSGQGAATNEKLFF
D: .; V: TRBV5-5; length: 16; size: .; J: TRBJ1-5; DNA: TGTGCCAGCAGCGTGACGGGCGGGTATAGCAATCAGCCCCAGCATTTT; CDR3: CASSVTGGYSNQPQHF
D: TRBD2; V: TRBV7-2; length: 15; size: .; J: TRBJ2-7; DNA: TGTGCCAGCAGCATCCCGGGACTAGGATACTACGAGCAGTACTTC; CDR3: CASSIPGLGYYEQYF
D: .; V: TRBV2; length: 10; size: .; J: TRBJ2-7; DNA: TGTGCCAGCAGGCGAGAAGAGCAGTACTTC; CDR3: CASRREEQYF
D: .; V: TRBV15; length: 12; size: .; J: TRBJ2-3; DNA: TGTGCCACTGGAGCGGGTACAGATACGCAGTATTTT; CDR3: CATGAGTDTQYF
D: .; V: TRBV5-4; length: 16; size: .; J: TRBJ2-7; DNA: TGTGCCAGCAGCCAAGCCATTGGTACAGGAGGCTACGAGCAGTACTTC; CDR3: CASSQAIGTGGYEQYF
D: .; V: TRBV6-5; length: 11; size: few; J: TRBJ1-3; DNA: TGTGCCAGCAGTTATGGAAACACCATATATTTT; CDR3: CASSYGNTIYF
D: .; V: TRBV29-1; length: 14; size: once; J: TRBJ1-1; DNA: TGCAGCGTCTTCCTTGAGCCTACGAACACTGAAGCTTTCTTT; CDR3: CSVFLEPTNTEAFF
D: .; V: TRBV7-3; length: 14; size: .; J: TRBJ1-1; DNA: TGTGCCAGCAGCTTAAAAGGAGGAGGAACTGAAGCTTTCTTT; CDR3: CASSLKGGGTEAFF
D: .; V: TRBV18; length: 14; size: .; J: TRBJ1-3; DNA: TGTGCCAGCTCACCGGAAACGGTCGGAAACACCATATATTTT; CDR3: CASSPETVGNTIYF
D: .; V: TRBV9; length: 14; size: .; J: TRBJ2-3; DNA: TGTGCCAGCAGCGTAACCTCCCACACAGATACGCAGTATTTT; CDR3: CASSVTSHTDTQYF
D: .; V: TRBV4-1; length: 13; size: .; J: TRBJ2-5; DNA: TGCGCCAGCAGCGCCGGGGATCAAGAGACCCAGTACTTC; CDR3: CASSAGDQETQYF
D: .; V: TRBV21-1; length: 12; size: once; J: TRBJ2-1; DNA: TGTGCCAGCAACCCTGGCGGGGATGAGCAGTTCTTC; CDR3: CASNPGGDEQFF
D: TRBD1; V: TRBV9; length: 15; size: .; J: TRBJ2-3; DNA: TGTGCCAGCAGCGTAGGGGACAGAAGCACAGATACGCAGTATTTT; CDR3: CASSVGDRSTDTQYF
D: TRBD1; V: TRBV6-5; length: 13; size: .; J: TRBJ2-7; DNA: TGTGCCAGTAGAAAGTTCGACAGGGACGAGCAGTACTTC; CDR3: CASRKFDRDEQYF
D: .; V: TRBV7-9; length: 15; size: .; J: TRBJ1-1; DNA: TGTGCCAGCAGCTTAGTGGGCAGGGGGAACACTGAAGCTTTCTTT; CDR3: CASSLVGRGNTEAFF
D: .; V: TRBV4-1; length: 14; size: .; J: TRBJ1-2; DNA: TGCGCCAGCAGCCAAGTCGGGGGAGACTATGGCTACACCTTC; CDR3: CASSQVGGDYGYTF
D: TRBD2; V: TRBV30; length: 14; size: once; J: TRBJ2-5; DNA: TGTGCCTGGGGGCTAGCGGGGCTCCAAGAGACCCAGTACTTC; CDR3: CAWGLAGLQETQYF
D: .; V: TRBV5-4; length: 14; size: .; J: TRBJ1-1; DNA: TGTGCCAGCAGCTTGGCAGCCCAGTACACTGAAGCTTTCTTT; CDR3: CASSLAAQYTEAFF